The sequence of this T cell receptor beta chain was determined in a study of T cell responses to AZD1222 COVID-19 vaccine. Regarding the study as a whole: Repertoires were obtained solely post-peak T cell response. Breadth and depth of Spike-specific TCRs rose after two AZD1222 doses. A mostly white British donor set with more females was recruited, and clonal diversity was possibly underestimated.

The protocol was immunoSEQ multiplex PCR, while the TCRdb copy is restricted to in-frame clones and leaves out a portion. The sample yields 55,000 to 85,000 clones, roughly 84% seen once. Turning to this clone: Its antigen is unknown.

The CDR3 is 15 amino acids. V lost 4 bases, J lost 0 bases, and 12 bases lay in between. The clonotype comes from an adult in good health. The sequenced sample was peripheral blood, obtained on day 0 of AZD1222 vaccination. The chain combines TRBV5-3 with TRBJ2-3, with a weak D call TRBD2 (6 bases). TRBV5-3 qualifies as an ORF whose function is uncertain. DNA for the CDR3: TGTGCCAGAAGCGGTGGTAGCGGTAGCACAGATACGCAGTATTTT. It specifies CARSGGSGSTDTQYF.